This passage covers 8 T cell receptor beta chains from one sample sequenced in a study of cytomegalovirus exposure and HLA in healthy donors (dated by TCRdb to 2017 to 2019). Libraries came from the immunoSEQ multiplex PCR assay. A mixture of 60 forward primers for TCR Vbeta segments and 13 reverse primers for TCR Jbeta segments was used in the multiplex PCR. TCRdb limited this immuneACCESS table to in-frame rearrangements with V and J called. A share of clones is missing; checked studies link under half to unresolved V genes, and the rest is unexplained. The sample table lists a few hundred thousand clones, roughly four fifths of them with a count of one. The ten largest clones take up about 0.58% of the sample. The sample consisted of PBMCs. Receptors originate from a woman aged 40 to 50 in good health and CMV-seronegative.

With regard to this clone: A junction boundary mismatches the germline segment, possibly from a read error. The chain uses TRBV13 and TRBJ2-7, with a weak D call TRBD1 (6 bases). This CDR3 is 13 amino acids long. Germline CDR1 and CDR2: PRHDT and FYEKMQ (reference sequence). As DNA, the CDR3 is TGTGCCAGCAGCTTCCGGGACAACTACGGGCAGTACTTC. Protein: CASSFRDNYGQYF.

This clone occurred a few times. This CDR3 is CASSPDRGITEAFF. In DNA, the CDR3 is TGTGCCAGCAGCCCTGACAGGGGGATCACTGAAGCTTTCTTT. The chain couples TRBV6-5 to TRBJ1-1, with 9 nucleotides matching TRBD1. The V gene end was trimmed by 6 bases and the J gene end by 4 bases; junction bases not matched to a gene: 6. CDR1 MNHEY and CDR2 SVGAGI come from the germline V gene. The CDR3 extends over 14 amino acids.

The chain combines TRBV30 with TRBJ2-7, with 9 bases that match TRBD1. Germline CDR1 GTSNPN, CDR2 SVGIG (reference sequence). With V trimmed by 7 bases and J by 5 bases, 24 bases remained unmatched. The CDR3 extends over 18 amino acids. This CDR3 reads CASSPGQGGAGARDEQYF. The DNA for the CDR3 is TGTGCCTCGTCTCCGGGACAGGGTGGGGCGGGGGCCCGGGACGAGCAGTACTTC.

The rearrangement links TRBV4-3 to TRBJ2-1; TRBD2 matches at 8 bases. The V segment lost 0 bases and the J segment 3 bases; nucleotides outside the gene matches: 10. Germline CDR1 reads LGHNA; CDR2 reads YSLEER. This CDR3 is 18 amino acids long. CDR3 amino acids: CASSQEGLAGEGYNEQFF. The CDR3 DNA follows: TGCGCCAGCAGCCAAGAAGGGCTAGCGGGCGAAGGCTACAATGAGCAGTTCTTC.

V and J are TRBV27 and TRBJ1-2; D ambiguous. CDR3 size: 11 residues. CDR1 is MNHEY and CDR2 is SMNVEV in the germline V gene (reference sequence). The germline V and J ends were trimmed by 8 bases and 2 bases, with 6 bases remaining between them. CDR3 nucleotide sequence: TGTGCCAGCGGGCAGAACTATGGCTACACCTTC. It encodes CASGQNYGYTF.

The gene calls are TRBV7-8 and TRBJ2-7; D perhaps matches TRBD1 (6 bases). Trimming shortened V by 5 bases and J by 7 bases, and 18 bases separated the two germline ends. Per the germline V gene, CDR1 is SGHVS and CDR2 is FQNEAQ. This CDR3 spans 14 amino acids. The CDR3 region has the DNA TGTGCCAGCAGCCCCCCCTGGGGGCGCTGGGAGCAGTACTTC. Amino acids: CASSPPWGRWEQYF.

This chain joins TRBV7-6 and TRBJ2-4; 10 positions match TRBD1. The length of the CDR3 is 15 residues. The J segment lost 5 bases and the V segment lost 5 bases, leaving 6 bases of the junction unmatched. Per germline, CDR1 SGHVS and CDR2 FNYEAQ. Here the CDR3 DNA reads TGTGCCAGCAGCCCGGGACAGGGGACCCAAAACATTCAGTACTTC. Translation: CASSPGQGTQNIQYF.

The chain employs TRBV11-1 and TRBJ2-3; D is perhaps TRBD1 (5 bases). CDR1 is SGHAT and CDR2 is FQDESV in the germline V gene (reference sequence). CDR3 length: 17 residues. With 1 base removed from V and 2 bases from J, the gap between germline ends came to 16 bases. This CDR3 is CASSLGRQGRNTDTQYF. For the CDR3, the DNA is TGTGCCAGCAGCTTAGGGCGTCAGGGAAGAAACACAGATACGCAGTATTTT. The full variable domain, completed using reference TRBV11-1 and TRBJ2-3, is EAEVAQSPRYKITEKSQAVAFWCDPISGHATLYWYRQILGQGPELLVQFQDESVVDDSQLPKDRFSAERLKGVDSTLKIQPAELGDSAMYLCASSLGRQGRNTDTQYFGPGTRLTVL.